A selection of T cell receptor beta chains follows, all from one sample in a study of T-cell reconstitution after alpha-beta-depleted transplantation in children. TCRdb ran MiXCR on the PCR reads and lists one entry per CDR3 protein. The table lists about 500,000 distinct CDR3 sequences, approximately 29% of them singletons. Sequencing was performed on PBMCs from the stem cell graft donor, taken from the stem cell graft. These receptors were collected from a human donor who donated a stem cell graft to a child with aplastic anemia. Both conserved end residues are part of each CDR3. Each record gives: D gene, clone size, V gene, J gene, CDR3 DNA, CDR3 protein. A D gene is named only where the DNA matches it firmly. Size values are once, few and many counts, or a class for expanded clones, and some rows have none.

D gene: .; clone size: .; V gene: TRBV5-1; J gene: TRBJ1-6; CDR3 DNA: TGCGCCAGCAGCTTGAGTCGGGGACTAGGTTCACCCCTCCACTTT; CDR3 protein: CASSLSRGLGSPLHF
D gene: .; clone size: .; V gene: TRBV28; J gene: TRBJ2-5; CDR3 DNA: TGTGCCAGCCATACAGCAAGCATCGAGACCCAGTACTTC; CDR3 protein: CASHTASIETQYF
D gene: .; clone size: few; V gene: TRBV7-2; J gene: TRBJ2-3; CDR3 DNA: TGTGCCAGCACCCTCGGTAGAACAGATACGCAGTATTTT; CDR3 protein: CASTLGRTDTQYF
D gene: .; clone size: few; V gene: TRBV5-6; J gene: TRBJ1-1; CDR3 DNA: TGTGCCAGCAGCTACATGCGGGGGGGCCGGGCTTTCTTT; CDR3 protein: CASSYMRGGRAFF
D gene: TRBD2; clone size: .; V gene: TRBV29-1; J gene: TRBJ2-7; CDR3 DNA: TGCAGCGTTACGACTAGCGGAAGCTACGAGCAGTACTTC; CDR3 protein: CSVTTSGSYEQYF
D gene: TRBD2; clone size: .; V gene: TRBV7-8; J gene: TRBJ2-1; CDR3 DNA: TGTGCCAGCAGCTTACAATCGACTAGCGGGAGCGCGAATGAGCAGTTCTTC; CDR3 protein: CASSLQSTSGSANEQFF
D gene: .; clone size: once; V gene: TRBV24-1; J gene: TRBJ1-4; CDR3 DNA: TGTGCCACCAGTGGGGGGCAGGGTGATGAAAAACTGTTTTTT; CDR3 protein: CATSGGQGDEKLFF
D gene: TRBD1; clone size: few; V gene: TRBV20-1; J gene: TRBJ2-1; CDR3 DNA: TGCAGTGCTAGTTCCTTGGGGAGGACAGGGGAAAATGAGCAGTTCTTC; CDR3 protein: CSASSLGRTGENEQFF
D gene: .; clone size: few; V gene: TRBV7-9; J gene: TRBJ1-6; CDR3 DNA: TGTGCCAGCAGCGCCACAGGGTCGGCCCTCCACTTT; CDR3 protein: CASSATGSALHF
D gene: .; clone size: .; V gene: TRBV3-1; J gene: TRBJ1-5; CDR3 DNA: TGTGCCAGATCCACCCCCTACAATTTCTGGCTCATTTATAGCAATCAGCCCCAGCATTTT; CDR3 protein: CARSTPYNFWLIYSNQPQHF
D gene: .; clone size: .; V gene: TRBV19; J gene: TRBJ2-7; CDR3 DNA: TGTGCCAGTAGTAGGGACGTAGGGGACTACGAGCAGTACTTC; CDR3 protein: CASSRDVGDYEQYF
D gene: .; clone size: few; V gene: TRBV6-1; J gene: TRBJ2-3; CDR3 DNA: TGTGCCAGCAGTACCCCACAGGGAAGAACTAGCACAGATACGCAGTATTTT; CDR3 protein: CASSTPQGRTSTDTQYF
D gene: .; clone size: .; V gene: TRBV11-2; J gene: TRBJ2-7; CDR3 DNA: TGTGCCAGCAGCTTACGGGCCCAGGGACCCGGGCGGTTGGACGACCAGTACTTC; CDR3 protein: CASSLRAQGPGRLDDQYF
D gene: TRBD2; clone size: .; V gene: TRBV7-3; J gene: TRBJ2-3; CDR3 DNA: TGTGCCAGCAGTTTAGGTGGACTAGCGGGAGCCCCCACAGATACGCAGTATTTT; CDR3 protein: CASSLGGLAGAPTDTQYF
D gene: TRBD1; clone size: .; V gene: TRBV12-3/TRBV12-4; J gene: TRBJ2-2; CDR3 DNA: TGTGCCAGCAGTTTGACAGGGGCTCGCACCGGGGAGCTGTTTTTT; CDR3 protein: CASSLTGARTGELFF
D gene: .; clone size: .; V gene: TRBV20-1; J gene: TRBJ2-5; CDR3 DNA: TGCAGTGCTAGCGTGTCCAGGGGGGGAGAGACCCAGTACTTC; CDR3 protein: CSASVSRGGETQYF
D gene: .; clone size: few; V gene: TRBV25-1; J gene: TRBJ1-3; CDR3 DNA: TGTGCCAGCAGTGAACCCCTCCAGGCGACCATATATTTT; CDR3 protein: CASSEPLQATIYF
D gene: TRBD1; clone size: .; V gene: TRBV20-1; J gene: TRBJ1-2; CDR3 DNA: TGCAGTGCTAGAGATCTTGGACAGGGAATGGGTGGCTACACCTTC; CDR3 protein: CSARDLGQGMGGYTF
D gene: .; clone size: .; V gene: TRBV5-1; J gene: TRBJ1-1; CDR3 DNA: TGCGCCAGCAGCTTGGCCGCTTATGTGGGAGTTCGGTCTGAAGCTTTCTTT; CDR3 protein: CASSLAAYVGVRSEAFF
D gene: .; clone size: .; V gene: TRBV12-3/TRBV12-4; J gene: TRBJ1-1; CDR3 DNA: TGTGCCAGCAGCCCCCTGGGCGCGAACACTGAAGCTTTCTTT; CDR3 protein: CASSPLGANTEAFF
D gene: TRBD2; clone size: few; V gene: TRBV15; J gene: TRBJ2-5; CDR3 DNA: TGTGCCACCAGTAACAGACTAGCGGGAGGAGAGACCCAGTACTTC; CDR3 protein: CATSNRLAGGETQYF
D gene: TRBD1; clone size: few; V gene: TRBV6-1; J gene: TRBJ1-1; CDR3 DNA: TGTGCCAGCAAAAGGGACAGGTCGAACACTGAAGCTTTCTTT; CDR3 protein: CASKRDRSNTEAFF
D gene: TRBD2; clone size: .; V gene: TRBV24-1; J gene: TRBJ2-3; CDR3 DNA: TGTGCCACCAGTGATTCGAAGCGACTAGCGGGAGTCCATACGCAGTATTTT; CDR3 protein: CATSDSKRLAGVHTQYF
D gene: TRBD2; clone size: few; V gene: TRBV12-3/TRBV12-4; J gene: TRBJ2-1; CDR3 DNA: TGTGCCAGCAGTTCGGCTAGCGGGGGACTTGGGGGTGAGCAGTTCTTC; CDR3 protein: CASSSASGGLGGEQFF
D gene: TRBD1; clone size: .; V gene: TRBV6-1; J gene: TRBJ1-5; CDR3 DNA: TGTGCCAGCAGAAGGGACAGGGGATCAGGTAGCAATCAGCCCCAGCATTTT; CDR3 protein: CASRRDRGSGSNQPQHF
D gene: TRBD2; clone size: .; V gene: TRBV14; J gene: TRBJ2-1; CDR3 DNA: TGTGCCAGCAGCTTTACTAGCGGGAGGCGGGGTGAGCAGTTCTTC; CDR3 protein: CASSFTSGRRGEQFF
D gene: .; clone size: .; V gene: TRBV7-2; J gene: TRBJ2-7; CDR3 DNA: TGTGCCAGCACCGCTCGCGACAGACCAAACCCCTACGAGCAGTACTTC; CDR3 protein: CASTARDRPNPYEQYF
D gene: .; clone size: .; V gene: TRBV12-3/TRBV12-4; J gene: TRBJ1-5; CDR3 DNA: TGTGCCAGCAGCTTGCGGGACGGTGCGGGGCCCCAGCATTTT; CDR3 protein: CASSLRDGAGPQHF
D gene: TRBD1; clone size: .; V gene: TRBV12-3/TRBV12-4; J gene: TRBJ2-7; CDR3 DNA: TGTGCCAGCAGTCCCACAGGGGGCAGGCCCTACGAGCAGTACTTC; CDR3 protein: CASSPTGGRPYEQYF
D gene: TRBD2; clone size: once; V gene: TRBV9; J gene: TRBJ2-1; CDR3 DNA: TGTGCCAGCAGCAATCCGGGACTAGCGGGAGACAATGAGCAGTTCTTC; CDR3 protein: CASSNPGLAGDNEQFF
D gene: .; clone size: .; V gene: TRBV5-1; J gene: TRBJ1-1; CDR3 DNA: TGCGCCAGCAGCTTGGAATTTCCCCAGGTGAACACTGAAGCTTTCTTT; CDR3 protein: CASSLEFPQVNTEAFF
D gene: .; clone size: few; V gene: TRBV12-3/TRBV12-4; J gene: TRBJ2-5; CDR3 DNA: TGTGCCAGCAGTTTTAGGGTGGTAGAGACCCAGTACTTC; CDR3 protein: CASSFRVVETQYF
D gene: .; clone size: .; V gene: TRBV21-1; J gene: TRBJ2-1; CDR3 DNA: TGTGCCAGCAGCAAAGTGAAACTAGCGGGGCCCGGGAATGAGCAGTTCTTC; CDR3 protein: CASSKVKLAGPGNEQFF
D gene: .; clone size: .; V gene: TRBV12-3/TRBV12-4; J gene: TRBJ1-4; CDR3 DNA: TGTGCCAGCAGTTTAGGGGGGCTAGAAGAAAAACTGTTTTTT; CDR3 protein: CASSLGGLEEKLFF
D gene: TRBD1; clone size: .; V gene: TRBV9; J gene: TRBJ1-4; CDR3 DNA: TGTGCCAGCAGCAGGGACAGGGGGCCTGAAAAACTGTTTTTT; CDR3 protein: CASSRDRGPEKLFF
D gene: TRBD1; clone size: .; V gene: TRBV12-3/TRBV12-4; J gene: TRBJ1-4; CDR3 DNA: TGTGCCAGCAGTGCGCGGACAGGGCTGAATGAAAAACTGTTTTTT; CDR3 protein: CASSARTGLNEKLFF
D gene: .; clone size: .; V gene: TRBV29-1; J gene: TRBJ2-3; CDR3 DNA: TGCAGCGTCCTGGGATTGGTTAATTCAGGGACTCCGCGGGCAGATACGCAGTATTTT; CDR3 protein: CSVLGLVNSGTPRADTQYF
D gene: .; clone size: .; V gene: TRBV20-1; J gene: TRBJ1-6; CDR3 DNA: TGCAGTGCTAGGGATCTGGGGGCGGATAATTCACCCCTCCACTTT; CDR3 protein: CSARDLGADNSPLHF
D gene: .; clone size: .; V gene: TRBV30; J gene: TRBJ1-5; CDR3 DNA: TGTGCCTGGAGTCCTTTGAGCAATCAGCCCCAGCATTTT; CDR3 protein: CAWSPLSNQPQHF
D gene: TRBD2; clone size: .; V gene: TRBV9; J gene: TRBJ2-3; CDR3 DNA: TGTGCCAGCAGCGTAGTGACTAGCGGGAGCTCAACGGATACGCAGTATTTT; CDR3 protein: CASSVVTSGSSTDTQYF
D gene: .; clone size: .; V gene: TRBV20-1; J gene: TRBJ2-1; CDR3 DNA: TGCAGTGCTAGAGTCAGGGCTAATGAGCAGTTCTTC; CDR3 protein: CSARVRANEQFF
D gene: TRBD1; clone size: few; V gene: TRBV28; J gene: TRBJ1-3; CDR3 DNA: TGTGCCAGCTTCGGGACAGGGACTGGAAACACCATATATTTT; CDR3 protein: CASFGTGTGNTIYF
D gene: .; clone size: .; V gene: TRBV5-1; J gene: TRBJ2-1; CDR3 DNA: TGCGCCAGCAGCATGGAGAGGGCGGCGTCCTACAATGAGCAGTTCTTC; CDR3 protein: CASSMERAASYNEQFF
D gene: .; clone size: few; V gene: TRBV5-1; J gene: TRBJ1-2; CDR3 DNA: TGCGCCAGCGGCGTTAACTATGGCTACACCTTC; CDR3 protein: CASGVNYGYTF
D gene: .; clone size: .; V gene: TRBV6-5; J gene: TRBJ2-6; CDR3 DNA: TGTGCCAGCAGTTCCCCCCCTTCTGGGGCCAACGTCCTGACTTTC; CDR3 protein: CASSSPPSGANVLTF
D gene: TRBD2; clone size: .; V gene: TRBV4-2; J gene: TRBJ2-5; CDR3 DNA: TGTGCCAGCAGCTCACGTTCTAGCGGGACAGAAGAGACCCAGTACTTC; CDR3 protein: CASSSRSSGTEETQYF
D gene: TRBD2; clone size: .; V gene: TRBV2; J gene: TRBJ2-5; CDR3 DNA: TGTGCCAGCAAACTAGCGGGAGGGGGATGGCAAGAGACCCAGTACTTC; CDR3 protein: CASKLAGGGWQETQYF
D gene: TRBD2; clone size: few; V gene: TRBV7-2; J gene: TRBJ2-1; CDR3 DNA: TGTGCCAGCAGCTTAACGTATCGGGAGGGGGATGAGCAGTTCTTC; CDR3 protein: CASSLTYREGDEQFF
D gene: .; clone size: .; V gene: TRBV15; J gene: TRBJ2-3; CDR3 DNA: TGTGCCACCAGCGGAAGATTAGATACGCAGTATTTT; CDR3 protein: CATSGRLDTQYF
D gene: .; clone size: .; V gene: TRBV5-6; J gene: TRBJ1-1; CDR3 DNA: TGTGCCAGCAGCCCAAGGGGAATTCGCACTGAAGCTTTCTTT; CDR3 protein: CASSPRGIRTEAFF
D gene: .; clone size: once; V gene: TRBV12-3/TRBV12-4; J gene: TRBJ1-1; CDR3 DNA: TGTGCCAGCAGTTCCCCACCCAGGGGTAGGCCTGAAGCTTTCTTT; CDR3 protein: CASSSPPRGRPEAFF
D gene: TRBD2; clone size: .; V gene: TRBV7-9; J gene: TRBJ2-7; CDR3 DNA: TGTGCCAGCAGCATGGGCGGGAGGGCCCTCGAGCAGTACTTC; CDR3 protein: CASSMGGRALEQYF
D gene: .; clone size: few; V gene: TRBV28; J gene: TRBJ2-5; CDR3 DNA: TGTGCCAGCAGTTCGCTTTTAAGGGAGACCCAGTACTTC; CDR3 protein: CASSSLLRETQYF
D gene: .; clone size: .; V gene: TRBV7-2; J gene: TRBJ2-1; CDR3 DNA: TGTGCCAGCAGCACACAGGTATACAATGAGCAGTTCTTC; CDR3 protein: CASSTQVYNEQFF